The clone carrying this TCR beta chain was detected only a few times. V lost 5 bases and J lost 4, with 14 bases in between. The CDR3 extends over 14 amino acids. In germline, CDR1 is MDHEN, CDR2 SYDVKM. This sample was included in a study of blood T cell repertoires in COVID-19. Study information: PBMCs, B-cell-depleted T cells, or T cells provided the cDNA or gDNA that made up the material.

Clones were read by immunoSEQ multiplex PCR, and TCRdb kept only the in-frame ones, dropping some. The sample includes under 300,000 clones, approximately 79% of them seen just once. The source material was peripheral blood. The chain employs TRBV28 and TRBJ1-1; a possible D gene is TRBD1 (6 bases). This clonotype was obtained from a woman between 40 and 50 years old with active or convalescent COVID-19. The CDR3 reads CASSRRGWGTEAFF. CDR3 sequence (DNA): TGTGCCAGCAGTCGTAGGGGGTGGGGCACTGAAGCTTTCTTT.